The 10 T cell receptor beta chains below were found in one sample sequenced in a study of T-cell reconstitution after alpha-beta-depleted transplantation in children. The TCRbeta library was prepared with unique molecular identifiers. In TCRdb, the PCR reads were re-called with MiXCR into one record per CDR3 protein. The top ten clones hold about two fifths of a sample with around 230,000 distinct CDR3 sequences, around a sixth of them seen once. The sequencing here drew on PBMCs, mostly from graft donor cells, taken 360 days after TCRalphabeta/CD19-depleted stem cell transplant. The receptors shown here come from a male patient between 2 and 10 years old who had a stem cell transplant for acute lymphoblastic leukemia, so the T cells may come from the graft donor.

The chain is built from TRBV20-1 and TRBJ2-2, with D possibly TRBD1 on 6 matching bases. The V end lost 5 bases, the J end lost 4 bases, and 14 bases lay between the germline ends. From germline, CDR1 is DFQATT and CDR2 SNEGSKA (reference sequence). This CDR3 has 14 amino acids. CDR3 coding DNA: TGCAGTGCTCCGGGACAAACTCTCACCGGGGAGCTGTTTTTT. Residues: CSAPGQTLTGELFF.

The CDR3 nucleotides read TGTGCCAGCAGTTTTGGACGGACAGGGCTCCGTCGGGCGACTAATGAAAAACTGTTTTTT. This encodes CASSFGRTGLRRATNEKLFF. The rearrangement joins TRBV12-3 or TRBV12-4 to TRBJ1-4; 8 bases agree with TRBD1. The CDR3 has 20 amino acids. With V trimmed by 3 bases and J by 2 bases, 17 bases remained unmatched.

This clonotype has a count of ten or more. J is TRBJ2-1 and V is TRBV29-1, with TRBD2 identical over 8 bases. The ends lost 0 bases at V and 9 bases at J; junction bases unmatched: 13. The germline V gene has CDR1 SQVTM and CDR2 ANQGSEA. CDR3 length equals 16 residues. The CDR3 nucleotides are TGCAGCGTTGAAGAACGACCAGGGACTAGGAGGACTGAGCAGTTCTTC. Amino acids: CSVEERPGTRRTEQFF.

This chain joins TRBV7-2 and TRBJ2-3, with TRBD2 as a possible D gene (6 bases). Trimming removed 6 bases at V and 6 bases at J, with 19 bases between. The CDR3 is made up of 15 amino acids. Germline assignment: CDR1 SGHTA and CDR2 FQGNSA. As DNA, the CDR3 is TGTGCCAGCAGGCCCCCTGGACTACTCGGGGATACGCAGTATTTT. Amino acids: CASRPPGLLGDTQYF.

CDR3 nucleotides: TGTGCCAGCACTCTCAGGGGGGGAGAAACGACTAGCGGGGGGGCCTGGGAGACCCAGTACTTC. Translation gives CASTLRGGETTSGGAWETQYF. The chain links TRBV6-2 or TRBV6-3 to TRBJ2-5, with 14 positions matching TRBD2. The length of the CDR3 is 21 residues. V was pared by 7 bases and J by 5 bases, with 24 bases of the junction left unmatched. Germline V gene data show CDR1 as MNHEY and CDR2 as SVGEGT.

The rearrangement links TRBV6-1 to TRBJ1-5; tentatively, D is TRBD1 (5 bases). Germline values: CDR1 MNHNS, CDR2 SASEGT. The V end lost 7 bases, the J end lost 0 bases, and 10 bases lay between the germline ends. The CDR3 spans 14 residues. This CDR3 is CASTKGYSNQPQHF. Here the CDR3 DNA reads TGTGCCAGCACTAAGGGGTATAGCAATCAGCCCCAGCATTTT.

This clonotype appeared a few times. It is likely a read error, because the conserved phenylalanine at the end of the CDR3 is missing. It is unclear where the CDR3 begins or ends on the DNA, so no DNA is shown, and the CDR3 is as TCRdb lists it. The genes are TRBV18 and TRBJ2-1; the D segment call TRBD2 is taken from the table without a DNA check. The V gene's germline CDR1 is KGHSH and CDR2 LQKENI. The CDR3 numbers 12 amino acids, ends counted. CDR3 in amino acids: CASSSTGPARAL.

This clonotype was counted at least ten times. The chain recombines TRBV10-1 with TRBJ2-3; D is possibly TRBD2 (6 bases). V shed 2 bases and J shed 8 bases, with 11 bases lying between them. The CDR3 length is 13 residues. Germline V gene lookup returns CDR1 WNHNN and CDR2 SYGVQD (reference sequence). CDR3 in amino acids: CASSEPRGLTQYF. DNA for the CDR3: TGCGCCAGCAGTGAGCCGAGGGGACTTACGCAGTATTTT.

This sequence joins TRBV29-1 and TRBJ1-1; no reliable D call. Trimming removed 1 base from V and 6 bases from J, with 15 bases in between. This CDR3 has 14 amino acids. The germline gives CDR1 SQVTM, CDR2 ANQGSEA. The CDR3 protein is CSVEGRVAEPEAFF. DNA for the CDR3: TGCAGCGTTGAAGGCCGGGTGGCGGAGCCTGAAGCTTTCTTT. The full variable domain, completed using reference TRBV29-1 and TRBJ1-1, is SAVISQKPSRDICQRGTSLTIQCQVDSQVTMMFWYRQQPGQSLTLIATANQGSEATYESGFVIDKFPISRPNLTFSTLTVSNMSPEDSSIYLCSVEGRVAEPEAFFGQGTRLTVV.

This clonotype was recorded a few times. This chain links TRBV12-3 or TRBV12-4 with TRBJ2-1; D remains unclear. The CDR3 runs 12 residues. V was shortened by 5 bases and J by 6 bases, with 8 bases between the two germline ends. The CDR3 sequence is CASSLPVNEQFF. The CDR3 coding sequence is TGTGCCAGCAGTCTCCCCGTCAATGAGCAGTTCTTC.